The clone carrying this T cell receptor (beta chain) appeared a few times. Unique molecular identifiers were incorporated when the TCRbeta library was constructed. TCRdb reprocessed the PCR reads via MiXCR and lists one record per CDR3 protein. This sample carries hundreds of thousands of distinct CDR3 sequences, 16% of them seen once, and the ten largest clones take approximately 1.1%. These data are taken from a study of T-cell reconstitution after alpha-beta-depleted transplantation in children. V gave up 0 bases and J gave up 2 bases; unmatched junction bases: 11. This CDR3 contains 19 residues. Germline V gene data show CDR1 as ENHRY and CDR2 as SYGVKD.

V is TRBV10-3 and J is TRBJ2-5; 11 bases fit TRBD2. This TCR came from a human donor who donated a stem cell graft to a child with acute myeloid leukemia. Sequenced material: PBMCs from the stem cell graft donor, taken from the stem cell graft. The CDR3: CAISESIPPSGGRQETQYF. The CDR3 nucleotides are TGTGCCATCAGTGAGTCGATCCCCCCTAGCGGGGGGCGACAAGAGACCCAGTACTTC.